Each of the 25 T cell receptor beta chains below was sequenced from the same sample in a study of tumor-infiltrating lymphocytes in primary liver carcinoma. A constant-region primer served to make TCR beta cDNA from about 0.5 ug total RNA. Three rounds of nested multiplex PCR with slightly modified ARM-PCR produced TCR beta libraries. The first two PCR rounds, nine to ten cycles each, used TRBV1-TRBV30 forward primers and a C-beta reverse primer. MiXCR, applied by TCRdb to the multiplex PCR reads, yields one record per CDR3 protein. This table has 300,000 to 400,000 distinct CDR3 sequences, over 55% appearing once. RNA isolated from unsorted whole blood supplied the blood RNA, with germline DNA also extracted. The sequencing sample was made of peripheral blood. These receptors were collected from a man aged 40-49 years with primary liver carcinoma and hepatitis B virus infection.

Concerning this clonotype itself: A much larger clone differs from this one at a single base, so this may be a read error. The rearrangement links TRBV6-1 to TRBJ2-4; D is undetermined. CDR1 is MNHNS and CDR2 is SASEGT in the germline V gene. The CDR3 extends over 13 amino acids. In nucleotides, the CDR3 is TGTGACAGCAGTGAGGTTGGCCAAAACATTCAGTACTTC. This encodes CDSSEVGQNIQYF.

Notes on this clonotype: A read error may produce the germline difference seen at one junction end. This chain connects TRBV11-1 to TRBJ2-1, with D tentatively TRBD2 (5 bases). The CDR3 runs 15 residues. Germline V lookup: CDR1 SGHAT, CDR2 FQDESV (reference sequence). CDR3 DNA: TGTGCCAGCAGCGACTCTAGCCCATCCTACAATGATCAGTTCTTT. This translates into CASSDSSPSYNDQFF.

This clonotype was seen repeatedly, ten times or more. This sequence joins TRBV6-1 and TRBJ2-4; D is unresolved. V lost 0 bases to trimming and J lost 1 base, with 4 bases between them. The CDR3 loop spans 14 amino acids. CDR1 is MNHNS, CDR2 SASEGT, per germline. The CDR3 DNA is TGTGCCAGCAGTGAAGCAGGGGCCAAAAACATTCAGTACTTC. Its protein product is CASSEAGAKNIQYF.

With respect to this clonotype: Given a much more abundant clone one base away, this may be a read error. The CDR3 DNA reads TGTGCCAGCACCCGGGACAGGGGTTTTACCAGGGAGCTGTTTTTT. The encoded protein is CASTRDRGFTRELFF. This chain joins TRBV6-5 and TRBJ2-2; TRBD1 matches at 10 bases. V shed 7 bases, J shed 9 bases, and the junction held 11 bases outside the gene matches. This CDR3 spans 15 amino acids. Per germline, CDR1 MNHEY and CDR2 SVGAGI.

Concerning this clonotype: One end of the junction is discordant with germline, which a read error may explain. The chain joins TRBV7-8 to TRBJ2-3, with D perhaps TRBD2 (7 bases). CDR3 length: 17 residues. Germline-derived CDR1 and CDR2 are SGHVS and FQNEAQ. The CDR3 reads CAGSLADRTRVTDTQYF. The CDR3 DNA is TGTGCCGGCAGCTTAGCCGACAGGACTAGGGTTACAGATACGCAGTATTTT. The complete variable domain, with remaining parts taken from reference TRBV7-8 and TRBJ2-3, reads GAGVSQSPRYKVAKRGQDVALRCDPISGHVSLFWYQQALGQGPEFLTYFQNEAQLDKSGLPSDRFFAERPEGSVSTLKIQRTQQEDSAVYLCAGSLADRTRVTDTQYFGPGTRLTVL.

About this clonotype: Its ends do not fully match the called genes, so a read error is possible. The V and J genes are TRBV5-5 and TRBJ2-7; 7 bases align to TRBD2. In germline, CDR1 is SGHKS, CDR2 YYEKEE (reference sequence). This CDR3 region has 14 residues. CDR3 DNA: TGTGCCGGCAGCTGGGACTCGGGGGGTTACGAGCAGTACTTC. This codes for CAGSWDSGGYEQYF. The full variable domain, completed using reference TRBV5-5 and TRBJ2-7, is DAGVTQSPTHLIKTRGQQVTLRCSPISGHKSVSWYQQVLGQGPQFIFQYYEKEERGRGNFPDRFSARQFPNYSSELNVNALLLGDSALYLCAGSWDSGGYEQYFGPGTRLTVT.

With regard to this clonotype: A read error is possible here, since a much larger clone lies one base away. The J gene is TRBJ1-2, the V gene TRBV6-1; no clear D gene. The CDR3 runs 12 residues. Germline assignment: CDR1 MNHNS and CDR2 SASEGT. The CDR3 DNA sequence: TGTACCAGCAGTGAAATCGCCTATGGCTACACCTTC. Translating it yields CTSSEIAYGYTF.

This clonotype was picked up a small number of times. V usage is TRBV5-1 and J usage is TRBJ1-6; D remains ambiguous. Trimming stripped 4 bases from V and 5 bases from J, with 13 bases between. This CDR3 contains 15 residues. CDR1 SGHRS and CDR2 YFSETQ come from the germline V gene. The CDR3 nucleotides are TGCGCCAGCAGCCCTGGTGGGCAGGATAATTCACCCCTCCACTTT. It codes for CASSPGGQDNSPLHF.

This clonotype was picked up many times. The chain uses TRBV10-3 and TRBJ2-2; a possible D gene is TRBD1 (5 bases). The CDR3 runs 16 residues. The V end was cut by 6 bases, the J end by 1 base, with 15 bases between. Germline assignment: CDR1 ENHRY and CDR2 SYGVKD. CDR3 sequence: CAIRGPVAENTGELFF. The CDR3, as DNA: TGTGCCATCAGGGGGCCCGTGGCGGAGAACACCGGGGAGCTGTTTTTT.

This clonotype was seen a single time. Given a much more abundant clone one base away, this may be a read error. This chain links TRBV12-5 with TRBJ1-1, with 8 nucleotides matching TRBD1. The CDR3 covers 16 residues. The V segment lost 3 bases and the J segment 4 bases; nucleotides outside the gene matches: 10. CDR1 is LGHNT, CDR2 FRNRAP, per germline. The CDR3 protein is CASGFVAGGVITEAFF. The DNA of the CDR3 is TGTGCTAGTGGTTTTGTTGCAGGGGGCGTAATCACTGAAGCTTTCTTT.

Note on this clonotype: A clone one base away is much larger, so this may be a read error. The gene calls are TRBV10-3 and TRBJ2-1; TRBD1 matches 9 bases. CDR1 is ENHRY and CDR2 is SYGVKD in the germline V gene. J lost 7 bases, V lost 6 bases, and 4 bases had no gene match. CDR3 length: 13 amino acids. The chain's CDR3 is CAISGQGTNEQFF. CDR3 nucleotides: TGTGCCATCAGCGGACAGGGGACTAATGAGCAGTTCTTC.

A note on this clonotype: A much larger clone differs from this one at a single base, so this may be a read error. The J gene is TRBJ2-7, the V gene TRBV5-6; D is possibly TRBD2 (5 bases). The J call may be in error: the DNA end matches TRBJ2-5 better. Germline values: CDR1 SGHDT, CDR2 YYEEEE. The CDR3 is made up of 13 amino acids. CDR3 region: CASSPSIRETQYF. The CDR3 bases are TGTGCCAGCAGCCCTAGCATCCGGGAGACCCAGTACTTC.

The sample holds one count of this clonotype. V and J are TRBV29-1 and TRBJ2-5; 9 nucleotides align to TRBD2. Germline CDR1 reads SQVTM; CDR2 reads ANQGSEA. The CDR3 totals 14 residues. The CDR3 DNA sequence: TGCGGCATTGATCCGGGACTAGCAGAAGAGACCCAGTACTTC. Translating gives CGIDPGLAEETQYF. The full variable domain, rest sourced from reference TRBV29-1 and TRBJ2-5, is SAVISQKPSRDICQRGTSLTIQCQVDSQVTMMFWYRQQPGQSLTLIATANQGSEATYESGFVIDKFPISRPNLTFSTLTVSNMSPEDSSIYLCGIDPGLAEETQYFGPGTRLLVL.

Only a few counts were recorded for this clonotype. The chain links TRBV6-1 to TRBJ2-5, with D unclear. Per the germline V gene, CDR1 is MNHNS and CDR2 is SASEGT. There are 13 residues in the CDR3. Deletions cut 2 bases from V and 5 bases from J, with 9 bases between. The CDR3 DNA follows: TGTGCCAGCAGTGAACAGTCCCAGGAGACCCAGTACTTC. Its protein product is CASSEQSQETQYF.

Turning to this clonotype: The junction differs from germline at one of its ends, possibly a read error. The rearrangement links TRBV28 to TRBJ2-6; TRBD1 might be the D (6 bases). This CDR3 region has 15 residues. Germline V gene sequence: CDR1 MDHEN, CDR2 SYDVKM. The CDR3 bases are TGTGCCAGCAGCACCCCAGGGGCTGGGGCCAAGGTCCTGACTTTC. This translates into CASSTPGAGAKVLTF. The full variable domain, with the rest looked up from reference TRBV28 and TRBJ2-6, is DVKVTQSSRYLVKRTGEKVFLECVQDMDHENMFWYRQDPGLGLRLIYFSYDVKMKEKGDIPEGYSVSREKKERFSLILESASTNQTSMYLCASSTPGAGAKVLTFGAGSRLTVL.

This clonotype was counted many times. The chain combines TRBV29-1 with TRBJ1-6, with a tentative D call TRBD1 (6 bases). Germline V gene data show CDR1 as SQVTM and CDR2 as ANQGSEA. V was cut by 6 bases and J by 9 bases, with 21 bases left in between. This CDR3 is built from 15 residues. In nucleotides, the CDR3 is TGCAGCGTACAAGAGGCAGGGGTATTTGGTTCACCCCTCCACTTT. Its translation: CSVQEAGVFGSPLHF. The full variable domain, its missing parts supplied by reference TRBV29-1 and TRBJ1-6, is SAVISQKPSRDICQRGTSLTIQCQVDSQVTMMFWYRQQPGQSLTLIATANQGSEATYESGFVIDKFPISRPNLTFSTLTVSNMSPEDSSIYLCSVQEAGVFGSPLHFGNGTRLTVT.

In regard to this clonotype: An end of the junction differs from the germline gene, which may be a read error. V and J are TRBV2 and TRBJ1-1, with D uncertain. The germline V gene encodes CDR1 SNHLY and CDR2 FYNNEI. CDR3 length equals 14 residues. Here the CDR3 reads CACSEAGYYTEAFF. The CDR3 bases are TGTGCCTGCAGTGAAGCAGGCTATTACACTGAAGCTTTCTTT.

The DNA of the CDR3 is TGTGCCAGCAGTTTAGTAGGGGGAGAGGGAAGTCGGCCCCAGCATTTT. Amino acid sequence: CASSLVGGEGSRPQHF. The chain couples TRBV12-3 or TRBV12-4 to TRBJ1-5; weak D call: TRBD1 (6 bases). Trimming shortened V by 1 base and J by 9 bases, and 19 bases separated the two germline ends. This CDR3 is built from 16 residues.

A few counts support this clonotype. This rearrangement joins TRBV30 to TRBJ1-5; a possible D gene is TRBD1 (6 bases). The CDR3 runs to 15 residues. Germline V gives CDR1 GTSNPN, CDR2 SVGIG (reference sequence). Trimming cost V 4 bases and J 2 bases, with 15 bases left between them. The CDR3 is CAWTAASGGNQPQHF. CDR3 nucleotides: TGTGCCTGGACGGCCGCCTCAGGGGGCAATCAGCCCCAGCATTTT.

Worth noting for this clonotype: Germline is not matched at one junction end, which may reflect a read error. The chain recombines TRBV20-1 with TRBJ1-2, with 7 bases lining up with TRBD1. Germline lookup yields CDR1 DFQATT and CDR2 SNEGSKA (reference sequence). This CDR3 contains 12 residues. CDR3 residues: CSAAPGQRGYPF. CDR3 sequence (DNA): TGCAGTGCTGCCCCGGGACAGCGTGGCTACCCCTTC.

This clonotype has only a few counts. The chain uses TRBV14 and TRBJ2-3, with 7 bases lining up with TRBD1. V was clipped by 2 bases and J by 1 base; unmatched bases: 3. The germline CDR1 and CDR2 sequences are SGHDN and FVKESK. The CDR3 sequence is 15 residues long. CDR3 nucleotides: TGTGCCAGCAGCCAATGGACAGGAGGCACAGATACGCAGTATTTT. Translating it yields CASSQWTGGTDTQYF. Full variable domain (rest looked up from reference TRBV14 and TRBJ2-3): EAGVTQFPSHSVIEKGQTVTLRCDPISGHDNLYWYRRVMGKEIKFLLHFVKESKQDESGMPNNRFLAERTGGTYSTLKVQPAELEDSGVYFCASSQWTGGTDTQYFGPGTRLTVL.

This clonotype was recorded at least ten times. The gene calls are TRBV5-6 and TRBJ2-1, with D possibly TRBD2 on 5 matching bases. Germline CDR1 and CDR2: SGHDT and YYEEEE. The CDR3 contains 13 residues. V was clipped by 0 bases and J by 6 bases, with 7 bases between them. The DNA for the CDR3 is TGTGCCAGCAGCTTGGTAGCGTCCAATGAGCAGTTCTTC. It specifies CASSLVASNEQFF.

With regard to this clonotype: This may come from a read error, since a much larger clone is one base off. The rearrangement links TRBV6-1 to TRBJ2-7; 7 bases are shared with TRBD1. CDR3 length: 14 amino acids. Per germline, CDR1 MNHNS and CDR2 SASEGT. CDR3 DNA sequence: TGTACCAGCAGGTATACAGGGGTTTCCTACGAGCAGTACTTC. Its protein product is CTSRYTGVSYEQYF.

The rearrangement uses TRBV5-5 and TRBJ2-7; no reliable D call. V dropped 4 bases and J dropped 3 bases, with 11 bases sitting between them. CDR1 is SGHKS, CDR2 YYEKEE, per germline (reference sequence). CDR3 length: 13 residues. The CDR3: CASSPSVCYEQYF. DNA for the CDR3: TGTGCCAGCAGCCCGTCGGTCTGCTACGAGCAGTACTTC. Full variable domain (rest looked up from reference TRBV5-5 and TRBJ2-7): DAGVTQSPTHLIKTRGQQVTLRCSPISGHKSVSWYQQVLGQGPQFIFQYYEKEERGRGNFPDRFSARQFPNYSSELNVNALLLGDSALYLCASSPSVCYEQYFGPGTRLTVT.

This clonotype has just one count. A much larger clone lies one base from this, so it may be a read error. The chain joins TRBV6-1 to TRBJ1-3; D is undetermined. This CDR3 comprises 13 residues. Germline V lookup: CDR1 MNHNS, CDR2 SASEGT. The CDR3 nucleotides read TGTGCCATCATGACCAGCTCTGGAAACACCATACATTTT. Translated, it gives CAIMTSSGNTIHF.